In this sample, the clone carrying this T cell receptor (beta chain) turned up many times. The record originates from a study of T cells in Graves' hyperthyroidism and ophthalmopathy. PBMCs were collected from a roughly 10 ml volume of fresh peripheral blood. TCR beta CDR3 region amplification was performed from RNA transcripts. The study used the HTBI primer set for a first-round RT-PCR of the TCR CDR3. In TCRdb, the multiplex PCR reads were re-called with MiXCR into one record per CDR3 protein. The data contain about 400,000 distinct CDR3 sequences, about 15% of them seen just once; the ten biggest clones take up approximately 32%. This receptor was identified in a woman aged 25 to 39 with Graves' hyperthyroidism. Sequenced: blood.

The CDR3 DNA sequence: TGCAGTGCTAGGTCCCCGGGACTAGGATCTCACGAGCAGTACTTC. Residues: CSARSPGLGSHEQYF. The chain combines TRBV20-1 with TRBJ2-7; 8 bases are shared with TRBD2. The germline CDR1 and CDR2 sequences are DFQATT and SNEGSKA (reference sequence). V was clipped by 3 bases and J by 5 bases; unmatched bases: 12. The CDR3 has 15 residues.